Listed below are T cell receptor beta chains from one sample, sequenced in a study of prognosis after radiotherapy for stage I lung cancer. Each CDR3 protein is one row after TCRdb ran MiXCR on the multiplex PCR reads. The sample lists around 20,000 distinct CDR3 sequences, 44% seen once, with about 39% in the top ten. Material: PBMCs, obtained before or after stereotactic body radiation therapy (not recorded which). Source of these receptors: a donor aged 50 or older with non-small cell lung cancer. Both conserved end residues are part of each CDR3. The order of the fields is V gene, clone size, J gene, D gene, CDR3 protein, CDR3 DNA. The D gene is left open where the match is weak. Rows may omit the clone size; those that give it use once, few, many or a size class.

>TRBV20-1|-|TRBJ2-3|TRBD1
CSAHRGTGSTDTQYF
TGCAGTGCTCACAGGGGGACAGGGAGCACAGATACGCAGTATTTT
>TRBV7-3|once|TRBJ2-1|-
CASSAGGVVSNEQFF
TGTGCCAGCAGCGCGGGCGGAGTCGTGTCCAATGAGCAGTTCTTC
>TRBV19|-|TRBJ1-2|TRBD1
CASRRQGALYGYTF
TGTGCCAGTAGGAGGCAGGGGGCATTATATGGCTACACCTTC
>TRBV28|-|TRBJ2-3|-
CASRGFGGPMLYTQYF
TGTGCCAGCAGAGGATTCGGGGGGCCTATGTTATATACGCAGTATTTT
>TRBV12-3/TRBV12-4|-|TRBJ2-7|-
CASSLGGRIYEQYF
TGTGCCAGCAGTTTGGGCGGCAGAATCTACGAGCAGTACTTC
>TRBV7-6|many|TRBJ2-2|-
CASSRTVIGELFF
TGTGCCAGCAGCCGGACAGTCATCGGGGAGCTGTTTTTT
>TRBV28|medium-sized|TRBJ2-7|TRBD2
CASSLAGDYEQYF
TGTGCCAGCAGTTTAGCGGGAGACTACGAGCAGTACTTC
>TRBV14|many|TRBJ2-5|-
CASSPRIGETQYF
TGTGCCAGCAGCCCTAGGATAGGAGAGACCCAGTACTTC
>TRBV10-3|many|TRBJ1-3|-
CAISGTSSGNTIYF
TGTGCCATCAGTGGGACCAGCTCTGGAAACACCATATATTTT
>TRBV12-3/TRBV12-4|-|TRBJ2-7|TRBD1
CASTTGTGNYEQYF
TGTGCCAGCACTACCGGGACAGGGAATTACGAGCAGTACTTC
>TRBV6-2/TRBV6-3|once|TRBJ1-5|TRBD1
CASSGTGGASSQHKHF
TGTGCCAGCAGTGGGACAGGGGGCGCGTCCTCTCAGCACAAGCATTTT
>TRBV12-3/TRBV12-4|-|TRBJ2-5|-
CASSFTGLPQDTQYF
TGTGCCAGCAGTTTCACAGGGCTTCCTCAAGATACCCAGTACTTC
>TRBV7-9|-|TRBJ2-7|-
CASSLDSTYEQYF
TGTGCCAGCAGCTTAGACAGCACCTACGAGCAGTACTTC
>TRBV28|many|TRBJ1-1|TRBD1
CASSLGPAGGRSGSEAFF
TGTGCCAGCAGTTTGGGGCCGGCAGGGGGCAGATCTGGGTCGGAAGCTTTCTTT
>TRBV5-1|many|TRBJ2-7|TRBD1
CASSLDAGQGAREYF
TGCGCCAGCAGCTTGGATGCCGGACAGGGGGCCCGCGAGTACTTC
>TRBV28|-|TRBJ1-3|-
CASRERGVRSGNTIYF
TGTGCCAGCAGGGAAAGGGGGGTAAGATCTGGAAACACCATATATTTT
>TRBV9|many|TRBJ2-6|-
CASSAPWLPSGANVLTF
TGTGCCAGCAGCGCCCCATGGCTGCCCTCTGGGGCCAACGTCCTGACTTTC
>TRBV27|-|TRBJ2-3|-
CASSSQYF
TGTGCCAGCAGTTCACAGTATTTT
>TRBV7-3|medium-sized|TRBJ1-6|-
CASSTTGISPLHF
TGTGCCAGCAGCACAACAGGGATCTCACCCCTCCACTTT
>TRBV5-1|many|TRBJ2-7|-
CASSLSGYEQYF
TGCGCCAGCAGCTTGAGCGGCTACGAGCAGTACTTC
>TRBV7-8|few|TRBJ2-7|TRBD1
CASSSGQGVSYEQYF
TGTGCCAGCAGCTCCGGACAGGGAGTATCCTACGAGCAGTACTTC
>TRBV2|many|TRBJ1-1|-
CASSELGRNTEAFF
TGTGCCAGCAGTGAACTCGGTAGGAACACTGAAGCTTTCTTT
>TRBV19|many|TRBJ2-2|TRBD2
CASTPLLGNGRRPGELFF
TGTGCCAGTACCCCACTCCTAGGTAACGGGAGGCGGCCCGGGGAGCTGTTTTTT
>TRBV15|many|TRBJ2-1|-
CATSSGPRGYNEQFF
TGTGCCACCAGCAGTGGCCCTCGGGGCTACAATGAGCAGTTCTTC
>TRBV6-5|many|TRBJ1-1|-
CASSYRQGRDTEAFF
TGTGCCAGCAGTTACCGCCAGGGACGGGACACTGAAGCTTTCTTT
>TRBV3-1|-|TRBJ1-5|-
CASSQGLEPNQPQHF
TGTGCCAGCAGCCAAGGATTGGAGCCCAATCAGCCCCAGCATTTT
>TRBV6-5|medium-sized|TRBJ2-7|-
CASSSQALYEQYF
TGTGCCAGCAGTTCCCAGGCCCTCTACGAGCAGTACTTC
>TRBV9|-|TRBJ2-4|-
CASSVGGEQAKNIQYF
TGTGCCAGCAGCGTAGGCGGGGAACAAGCCAAAAACATTCAGTACTTC
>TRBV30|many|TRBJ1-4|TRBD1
CACHGTGLEKLFF
TGTGCCTGCCACGGGACAGGGTTGGAAAAACTGTTTTTT
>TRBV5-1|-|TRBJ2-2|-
CASSYGRNTGELFF
TGCGCCAGCAGCTACGGACGGAACACCGGGGAGCTGTTTTTT
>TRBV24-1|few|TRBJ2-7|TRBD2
CAPRREVGDEQYF
TGTGCCCCCCGGCGGGAGGTGGGGGACGAGCAGTACTTC
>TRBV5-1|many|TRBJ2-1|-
CASSPRTYNEQFF
TGCGCCAGCAGCCCTCGGACCTACAATGAGCAGTTCTTC
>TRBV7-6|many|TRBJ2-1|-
CASSLVFGNNEQFF
TGTGCCAGCAGCTTAGTATTTGGCAACAATGAGCAGTTCTTC
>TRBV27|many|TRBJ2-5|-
CASSASVVDQETQYF
TGTGCCAGCAGTGCGTCGGTAGTAGACCAAGAGACCCAGTACTTC
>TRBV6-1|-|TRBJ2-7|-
CASSVGGAGSYEQYF
TGTGCCAGCAGTGTAGGGGGCGCGGGGTCCTACGAGCAGTACTTC
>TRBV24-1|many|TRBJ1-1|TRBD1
CATSEPTGTGRKYTEAFF
TGTGCCACCAGTGAACCCACCGGGACAGGGCGGAAGTACACTGAAGCTTTCTTT
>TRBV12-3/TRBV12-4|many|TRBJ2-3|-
CASSLGNTDTQYF
TGTGCCAGCAGTTTAGGGAACACAGATACGCAGTATTTT
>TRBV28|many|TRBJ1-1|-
CASSLRRAGRGAFF
TGTGCCAGCAGCCTAAGAAGGGCAGGGAGGGGAGCTTTCTTT
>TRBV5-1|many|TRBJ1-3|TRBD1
CASSLGTGLTGNTIYF
TGCGCCAGCAGCCTGGGGACAGGGCTTACTGGAAACACCATATATTTT